This T cell receptor beta chain was observed in a study of T cells after yellow fever vaccination. Study in general: SMART-Seq v4 Ultra Low Input served to prepare low-cell-number fractions. Study-wide findings and caveats: Overall, a small share of clonotypes was seen in both CD4 and CD8 compartments. Most primary-vaccination clones recurred post-booster (approximately 96% CD4, roughly 90% CD8).

There are many counts of this clonotype. Its specificity is unknown. Trimming removed 7 bases from V and 8 bases from J, with 17 bases in between. Germline CDR1 MNHNY, CDR2 SVGAGI (reference sequence). This CDR3 contains 13 residues. TCRdb reprocessed the 5' RACE reads with MiXCR, giving one entry per CDR3 protein. In the table there are some 250,000 distinct CDR3 sequences, 3.6% of which are singletons. The gene calls are TRBV6-6 and TRBJ1-1; unclear D gene. The source material was PBMCs, sampled 15 days after the yellow fever booster vaccination. This receptor was obtained from a man between 18 and 35 years old who received the YFV17D yellow fever vaccine. This CDR3 is CASTSVYQNEAFF. The CDR3 DNA reads as TGTGCCAGCACCAGCGTTTACCAGAACGAAGCTTTCTTT.